This T cell receptor beta chain was observed in a study of Graves' ophthalmopathy and Graves' hyperthyroidism. Trimming took off 0 bases at V and 8 bases at J, with 10 bases between the two ends. In germline, CDR1 is DFQATT, CDR2 SNEGSKA (reference sequence). The CDR3 loop spans 13 amino acids. The table lists this clonotype with many counts. Its antigen is still unknown. Study-level findings and limits: Ophthalmopathy and stable hyperthyroidism were discriminated by a 13-signature model, with about 90% sensitivity and approximately 77% specificity.

The authors amplified TCR beta CDR3 regions from RNA transcripts. HTBI primers were used in a first-round RT-PCR, which preceded a second-round multiplex PCR. TCRdb independently ran MiXCR on the multiplex PCR reads; one entry per CDR3 protein. This table holds about 590,000 distinct CDR3 sequences, under 45% found once. The material sequenced was peripheral blood or thyroid tissue (not recorded which). The TCR was taken from an adult man with Graves' hyperthyroidism. This chain links TRBV20-1 with TRBJ2-2; the D gene is possibly TRBD1 (6 bases). The CDR3 protein is CSAREQGSGELFF. The CDR3 region has the DNA TGCAGTGCTAGAGAACAGGGCTCTGGGGAGCTGTTTTTT.